This T cell receptor (beta chain) was retrieved from a study of T cell repertoires in cytomegalovirus infection. The V segment lost 7 bases and the J segment 6 bases; nucleotides outside the gene matches: 7. This CDR3 is 14 amino acids long. CDR1 LGHNT and CDR2 FRNRAP come from the germline V gene. TCRdb ran MiXCR on the reads and lists one entry per CDR3 protein. The table has 500,000 to 600,000 distinct CDR3 sequences, approximately 15% seen once. This clonotype was sampled from a human donor in good health (CMV status not recorded). Some clones in this sample may be carry-over from other donors' samples. The genes are TRBV12-5 and TRBJ2-4; TRBD1 matches at 9 bases. The sample comprised CD8+ T cells from PBMCs. The CDR3 spells CASALDRGGNIQYF. The CDR3 nucleotides are TGTGCTAGTGCCCTTGACAGGGGGGGAAACATTCAGTACTTC.